Listed below are T cell receptor beta chains from one sample, sequenced in a study of blood T cells in healthy people across ages. TCRdb re-derived calls from the 5' RACE reads in MiXCR, one entry per CDR3 protein. The sample shows roughly 1,500,000 distinct CDR3 sequences, about 31% of them seen only once. Sample: blood. These receptors came from a woman in her 30s in good health. Both conserved end residues are part of each CDR3. The order of the fields is V gene, J gene, D gene, clone size, CDR3 DNA, CDR3 protein. D genes are given only for firm matches. Where a row states a size, it is once, few, many or the class of an expanded clone; other rows omit it.

>TRBV18|TRBJ2-5|NA|NA
TGTGCCAGCTCACCACTGGAGTTTGATGAGACCCAGTACTTC
CASSPLEFDETQYF
>TRBV5-1|TRBJ2-5|NA|NA
TGCGCCAGCAGCTTTGACCAAGGGACCCAGTACTTC
CASSFDQGTQYF
>TRBV7-7|TRBJ1-1|TRBD1|few
TGTGCCAGCAGCCGCGACAGGGGGGCTGAAGCTTTCTTT
CASSRDRGAEAFF
>TRBV12-3/TRBV12-4|TRBJ1-1|NA|few
TGTGCCAGCAGCAAAGGGGGGGCAATGAACACTGAAGCTTTCTTT
CASSKGGAMNTEAFF
>TRBV6-5|TRBJ2-1|TRBD2|few
TGTGCCAGCAGTTACGGACTAGCGGGGGGTCTGTACAATGAGCAGTTCTTC
CASSYGLAGGLYNEQFF
>TRBV11-1|TRBJ2-7|NA|NA
TGTGCCGGCAGCTGGCGGCGACAGGCCGACGAGCAGTACTTC
CAGSWRRQADEQYF
>TRBV7-2|TRBJ2-6|NA|few
TGTGCCAGCAGGCGGGACGCCGTATCTGGGGCCAACGTCCTGACTTTC
CASRRDAVSGANVLTF
>TRBV27|TRBJ2-5|NA|few
TGTGCCAGCAGAGAGATACAGGGGGGGAGCAGAGAGACCCAGTACTTC
CASREIQGGSRETQYF
>TRBV5-1|TRBJ1-2|NA|NA
TGCGCCAGCAGCTTCATGCCTGGGGGGCTTGATGGCTACACCTTC
CASSFMPGGLDGYTF
>TRBV4-1|TRBJ1-1|NA|many
TGCGCCAGCAGCCAAGGGGTGGGCACTGAAGCTTTCTTT
CASSQGVGTEAFF
>TRBV4-2|TRBJ2-3|TRBD2|NA
TGTGCCAGCAGCCAAGAGTCCTGGGCGGGGGTTCACGCAGATACGCAGTATTTT
CASSQESWAGVHADTQYF
>TRBV7-9|TRBJ1-2|NA|NA
TGTGCCAGCAGCTTAGAACTAGGACGGGAAGGCGGCTACACCTTC
CASSLELGREGGYTF
>TRBV20-1|TRBJ1-4|NA|once
TGCAGTGTCCGGACAGATAAACCGTTTTTT
CSVRTDKPFF
>TRBV5-4|TRBJ2-1|NA|NA
TGTGCCAGCAGCTTGCAGCCCACAAGCGCCTACAATGAGCAGTTCTTC
CASSLQPTSAYNEQFF
>TRBV11-2|TRBJ1-1|NA|NA
TGTGCCAGCAGCTCCGTAGGGTTAAAGACTTTCTTT
CASSSVGLKTFF
>TRBV12-3/TRBV12-4|TRBJ1-2|NA|NA
TGTGCCAGCAGCCTAAGCGGGGCTGGTACAATGGGCTACACCTTC
CASSLSGAGTMGYTF
>TRBV13|TRBJ2-1|NA|once
TGTGCCAGCAGCTTAGGGGGAGTTGGTTGCAATGAGCAGTTCTTC
CASSLGGVGCNEQFF
>TRBV20-1|TRBJ2-7|NA|few
TGCAGTGCTAGGGCCCCTAGCGACCCTACGAACGAGCAGTACTTC
CSARAPSDPTNEQYF
>TRBV6-1|TRBJ2-5|NA|NA
TGTGCCAGCAGTGGAACGGTTCCCGAAACTTCCTACGAACAAGAGCAGTACTTC
CASSGTVPETSYEQEQYF
>TRBV29-1|TRBJ1-1|TRBD1|once
TGCAGCGGTGGACAGGGTCAGGGAGCTTTCTTT
CSGGQGQGAFF
>TRBV2|TRBJ1-5|NA|NA
TGTGCCAGCAGAGTTAGGGAGAAAGGGAGCAATCAGCCCCAGCATTTT
CASRVREKGSNQPQHF
>TRBV27|TRBJ2-1|TRBD2|NA
TGTGCCAGCAGTTTGAGTCTAGCGGGAGGTCAGGGGCAGTTCTTC
CASSLSLAGGQGQFF
>TRBV30|TRBJ2-7|NA|NA
TGTGCCTGGAGCAGGGGGGGGGATTCCTACGAGCAGTACTTC
CAWSRGGDSYEQYF
>TRBV7-2|TRBJ2-1|NA|NA
TGTGCCAGCAGCTTAGATCCGGGGATCACTGAGCAGTTCTTC
CASSLDPGITEQFF
>TRBV24-1|TRBJ1-2|NA|NA
TGTGCCACCAGTCAACAGGGTTTTGGCTACACCTTC
CATSQQGFGYTF
>TRBV28|TRBJ2-1|NA|few
TGTGCCAGCACATGGGGGTCCGATGAGCAGTTCTTC
CASTWGSDEQFF
>TRBV3-1|TRBJ1-5|TRBD1|NA
TGTGCCAGCAGCCAAACCGGGACAGGGGGACAGCCCCAGCATTTT
CASSQTGTGGQPQHF
>TRBV29-1|TRBJ2-7|TRBD2|NA
TGCAGCGTTCTCGCCCGGGACCGTGGTCTAGCGGGACACAACTACGAGCAGTACTTC
CSVLARDRGLAGHNYEQYF
>TRBV29-1|TRBJ1-1|NA|NA
TGCAGCGTTGTAGGTCGGCGAGTCGAAGCTTTCTTT
CSVVGRRVEAFF
>TRBV9|TRBJ2-7|NA|once
TGTGCCAGCAGCGGGGGGGGCCGAACCTACGAGCAGTACTTC
CASSGGGRTYEQYF
>TRBV7-9|TRBJ2-1|TRBD1|NA
TGTGCCAGCAGCCGAAGCGACAGGGGTGGAAATGAGCAGTTCTTC
CASSRSDRGGNEQFF
>TRBV10-3|TRBJ1-1|TRBD1|few
TGTGCCATCAGCCAGGGACAGGCGAACACTGAAGCTTTCTTT
CAISQGQANTEAFF
>TRBV5-5|TRBJ1-2|NA|NA
TGTGCCAGCAGCTTGGGTCAGGTTATAAGCTACACCTTC
CASSLGQVISYTF
>TRBV6-5|TRBJ1-2|TRBD1|few
TGTGCCAGCAGCCGACAGGGCCGGGGCGGATTTAGCACCTTC
CASSRQGRGGFSTF
>TRBV7-3|TRBJ2-3|TRBD2|NA
TGTGCCAGCAGCGGACTAGCGGGAGGGGCGGGGGATACGCAGTATTTT
CASSGLAGGAGDTQYF
>TRBV10-3|TRBJ1-2|TRBD1|NA
TGTGCCATCAGTGCCTCCGAGGACAGGGGATTACCTGGCTACACCTTC
CAISASEDRGLPGYTF
>TRBV3-1|TRBJ2-5|NA|NA
TGTGCCAGCAGCCAGACGGGACTTACGATTGGTGAGCAGTACTTC
CASSQTGLTIGEQYF
>TRBV2|TRBJ2-3|NA|NA
TGTGCCAGCGTCCTCTCCCTCGGGAGTGCTGATACGCAGTATTTT
CASVLSLGSADTQYF
>TRBV6-5|TRBJ2-6|TRBD1|NA
TGTGCCAGCAGTTACACCCTGGACAGGGGGCGGACTGGGGCCAACGTCCTGACTTTC
CASSYTLDRGRTGANVLTF
>TRBV4-2|TRBJ1-2|NA|NA
TGTGCCAGCAGCCAGCGACAGGTTACGAGTGGCTACACCTTC
CASSQRQVTSGYTF